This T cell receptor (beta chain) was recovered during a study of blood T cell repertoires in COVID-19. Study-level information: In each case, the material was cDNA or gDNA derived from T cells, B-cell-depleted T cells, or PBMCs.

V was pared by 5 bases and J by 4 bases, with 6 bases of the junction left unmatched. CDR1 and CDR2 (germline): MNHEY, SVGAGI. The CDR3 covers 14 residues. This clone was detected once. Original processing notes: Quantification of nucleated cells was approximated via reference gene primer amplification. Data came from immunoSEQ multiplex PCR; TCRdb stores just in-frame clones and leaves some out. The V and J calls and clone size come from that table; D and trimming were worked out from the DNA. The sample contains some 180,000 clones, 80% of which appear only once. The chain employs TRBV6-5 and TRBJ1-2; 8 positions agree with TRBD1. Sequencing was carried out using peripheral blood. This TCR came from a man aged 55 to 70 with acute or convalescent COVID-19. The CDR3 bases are TGTGCCAGCAGTAGGGACAGGCTCCTCTATGGCTACACCTTC. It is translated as CASSRDRLLYGYTF.